The 26 T cell receptor beta chains below were found in one sample sequenced in a study of blood T cell repertoires in COVID-19. Assay: immunoSEQ multiplex PCR; the TCRdb copy retains only in-frame clones and omits some. The sample includes roughly 280,000 clones, approximately 91% of them seen just once. Input material: peripheral blood. Receptors originate from a woman in her 30s with COVID-19, enrolled during active disease.

This CDR3 reads CAWSAGRLYTEAFF. CDR3 bases: TGTGCCTGGAGTGCCGGCAGGTTATACACTGAAGCTTTCTTT. The chain carries TRBV30 and TRBJ1-1, with D uncertain. Trimming stripped 1 base from V and 3 bases from J, with 12 bases between. Germline V gene sequence: CDR1 GTSNPN, CDR2 SVGIG (reference sequence). This CDR3 has 14 residues. The whole variable domain, filled in from reference TRBV30 and TRBJ1-1, reads SQTIHQWPATLVQPVGSPLSLECTVEGTSNPNLYWYRQAAGRGLQLLFYSVGIGQISSEVPQNLSASRPQDRQFILSSKKLLLSDSGFYLCAWSAGRLYTEAFFGQGTRLTVV.

The rearrangement joins TRBV23-1 to TRBJ2-7, with a possible D match to TRBD2 (5 bases). TRBV23-1 is flagged as an ORF with uncertain function. V lost 3 bases and J 2 bases, leaving 11 bases between the germline ends. CDR3 size: 14 residues. Here the CDR3 DNA reads TGCGCCAGCAGTCACCCGACTATTACCTACGAGCAGTACTTC. Protein sequence: CASSHPTITYEQYF.

The V gene is TRBV25-1, the J gene TRBJ2-1; weak D call: TRBD1 (5 bases). This CDR3 is built from 15 residues. V was trimmed by 4 bases and J by 7 bases, leaving 17 bases between them. Germline CDR1 reads MGHDK; CDR2 reads SYGVNS. The DNA of the CDR3 is TGTGCCAGCAGTGGCGACAGCCACCTTAGGAATGAGCAGTTCTTC. This codes for CASSGDSHLRNEQFF.

V usage is TRBV5-1 and J usage is TRBJ2-1; D might be TRBD2 (5 bases). Germline CDR1 is SGHRS and CDR2 is YFSETQ. This CDR3 is 16 amino acids long. V gave up 0 bases and J gave up 1 base, with 11 bases separating them. The CDR3 DNA is TGCGCCAGCAGCTTGGCCGGGGATTCGTCCTACAATGAGCAGTTCTTC. Translating it yields CASSLAGDSSYNEQFF.

The V gene is TRBV5-1, the J gene TRBJ2-1, with 8 bases that match TRBD2. Losses at the gene ends were 0 bases for V and 3 bases for J; bases not matched to a gene: 8. This CDR3 spans 17 amino acids. The germline V gene encodes CDR1 SGHRS and CDR2 YFSETQ. As DNA, the CDR3 is TGCGCCAGCAGCTTGGAGGGCTGGGGGACTAGCTACAATGAGCAGTTCTTC. The encoded protein is CASSLEGWGTSYNEQFF. The full variable domain, completed using reference TRBV5-1 and TRBJ2-1, is KAGVTQTPRYLIKTRGQQVTLSCSPISGHRSVSWYQQTPGQGLQFLFEYFSETQRNKGNFPGRFSGRQFSNSRSEMNVSTLELGDSALYLCASSLEGWGTSYNEQFFGPGTRLTVL.

This rearrangement joins TRBV25-1 to TRBJ1-6; 7 bases line up with TRBD1. This CDR3 is built from 16 residues. The V gene's germline CDR1 is MGHDK and CDR2 SYGVNS. V lost 3 bases, J lost 4 bases, and 6 bases stayed unmatched. As DNA, the CDR3 is TGTGCCAGCAGTGAGCACCAGACAGGGTATAATTCACCCCTCCACTTT. It specifies CASSEHQTGYNSPLHF. The full variable domain, rest sourced from reference TRBV25-1 and TRBJ1-6, is EADIYQTPRYLVIGTGKKITLECSQTMGHDKMYWYQQDPGMELHLIHYSYGVNSTEKGDLSSESTVSRIRTEHFPLTLESARPSHTSQYLCASSEHQTGYNSPLHFGNGTRLTVT.

J is TRBJ2-5 and V is TRBV2, with D unresolved. CDR3 size: 11 residues. Germline CDR1 reads SNHLY; CDR2 reads FYNNEI. Trimming cost V 8 bases and J 4 bases, with 8 bases left between them. CDR3 sequence (DNA): TGTGCCAGCCCCCTAGGAGAGACCCAGTACTTC. Its protein product is CASPLGETQYF.

The chain couples TRBV6-5 to TRBJ1-1, with D unclear. The CDR3 has 13 residues. Germline V CDR1 and CDR2: MNHEY, SVGAGI. The V and J ends lost 4 bases and 8 bases respectively, with 14 bases between them. The CDR3 loop reads CASSSASAGEAFF. CDR3 coding DNA: TGTGCCAGCAGTTCCGCCAGTGCAGGCGAAGCTTTCTTT.

Turning to this clone: Other nucleotide sequences from this sample produce the same CDR3. The genes are TRBV5-1 and TRBJ2-6; D ambiguous. Trimming cost V 4 bases and J 0 bases, with 5 bases left between them. The V gene's germline CDR1 is SGHRS and CDR2 YFSETQ. The CDR3 length is 14 residues. CDR3 nucleotides: TGCGCCAGCAGCCTGTACTCTGGGGCCAACGTCCTGACTTTC. Residues: CASSLYSGANVLTF. Filled out from reference TRBV5-1 and TRBJ2-6, the complete variable domain reads KAGVTQTPRYLIKTRGQQVTLSCSPISGHRSVSWYQQTPGQGLQFLFEYFSETQRNKGNFPGRFSGRQFSNSRSEMNVSTLELGDSALYLCASSLYSGANVLTFGAGSRLTVL.

V is TRBV6-5 and J is TRBJ2-5; a possible D gene is TRBD2 (6 bases). The V end was cut by 5 bases, the J end by 5 bases, with 18 bases between. From germline, CDR1 is MNHEY and CDR2 SVGAGI. CDR3 length: 15 amino acids. The CDR3 sequence: CASSRLDLRRETQYF. In nucleotides, the CDR3 is TGTGCCAGCAGTCGACTAGACCTTCGGCGGGAGACCCAGTACTTC.

J is TRBJ2-3 and V is TRBV9; 8 bases fit TRBD2. Losses at the gene ends were 4 bases for V and 4 bases for J; bases not matched to a gene: 5. The CDR3 totals 14 residues. The V gene's germline CDR1 is SGDLS and CDR2 YYNGEE. The CDR3 DNA reads as TGTGCCAGCAGCTCGGGGGGGATCGCAGATACGCAGTATTTT. Its protein product is CASSSGGIADTQYF.

The chain combines TRBV6-4 with TRBJ2-2, with D unresolved. This CDR3 has 13 residues. Looked up from germline, CDR1 is MRHNA and CDR2 is SNTAGT. The V and J ends lost 0 bases and 7 bases respectively, with 6 bases between them. The CDR3 loop reads CASSDSYGGELFF. CDR3 nucleotides: TGTGCCAGCAGTGACTCATACGGCGGGGAGCTGTTTTTT.

The chain uses TRBV6-6 and TRBJ2-7; TRBD1 might be the D (6 bases). Germline V gives CDR1 MNHNY, CDR2 SVGAGI (reference sequence). The CDR3 is made up of 14 amino acids. The ends were cut back, 5 bases at V and 4 bases at J, with 15 bases in the middle. The CDR3: CASSQGTNPYEQYF. CDR3 bases: TGTGCCAGCAGTCAGGGGACAAATCCTTACGAGCAGTACTTC.

This clone was seen a handful of times. The sample holds other DNA sequences that translate to the same CDR3. The chain combines TRBV7-2 with TRBJ1-5; D gene ambiguous. The germline CDR1 and CDR2 sequences are SGHTA and FQGNSA. This CDR3 comprises 13 residues. The V end lost 5 bases, the J end lost 2 bases, and 7 bases lay between the germline ends. In DNA, the CDR3 is TGTGCCAGCAGCCCACAAGGCAATCAGCCCCAGCATTTT. Translation: CASSPQGNQPQHF.

The chain carries TRBV7-9 and TRBJ1-3; D is ambiguous. The CDR3 is made up of 14 amino acids. Germline CDR1 SEHNR, CDR2 FQNEAQ (reference sequence). Trimming took 0 bases from V and 4 from J, leaving 7 bases between them. The CDR3 DNA sequence: TGTGCCAGCAGCTTAGCAGTTAGAGGAAACACCATATATTTT. This encodes CASSLAVRGNTIYF.

Here the CDR3 DNA reads TGTGCCAGAAGCTTGGGGACAGGGGAGGGAGATACGCAGTATTTT. Its protein is CARSLGTGEGDTQYF. The chain is built from TRBV5-3 and TRBJ2-3; 9 bases are a match to TRBD1. TRBV5-3 is noted as an ORF with a role that remains uncertain. This CDR3 spans 15 amino acids. Unmatched junction bases numbered 4, after V lost 0 bases and J lost 5 bases.

The chain recombines TRBV6-5 with TRBJ1-4, with D tentatively TRBD1 (5 bases). There are 15 residues in the CDR3. Germline V gene sequence: CDR1 MNHEY, CDR2 SVGAGI. Trimming stripped 6 bases from V and 3 bases from J, with 14 bases between. CDR3 region: CASSPTGVANEKLFF. CDR3 bases: TGTGCCAGCAGCCCGACGGGGGTGGCTAATGAAAAACTGTTTTTT.

The rearrangement uses TRBV15 and TRBJ2-1, with D possibly matching TRBD1 (6 bases). Trimming took off 1 base at V and 0 bases at J, with 10 bases between the two ends. CDR3 length: 16 residues. CDR1 is LNHNV and CDR2 is YYDKDF in the germline V gene (reference sequence). The CDR3 here is CATSRVGGSSYNEQFF. Here the CDR3 DNA reads TGTGCCACCAGCAGAGTAGGGGGAAGCTCCTACAATGAGCAGTTCTTC.

CDR3 loop: CASSLGRQHLMNTEAFF. Written as DNA, the CDR3 is TGTGCCAGCAGCTTGGGGCGACAGCACCTCATGAACACTGAAGCTTTCTTT. The genes are TRBV7-2 and TRBJ1-1; a weak D match, TRBD1 (5 bases). The CDR3 runs to 17 residues. V lost 3 bases and J 0 bases, leaving 17 bases between the germline ends. Germline-derived CDR1 and CDR2 are SGHTA and FQGNSA. Looking up the rest from reference TRBV7-2 and TRBJ1-1 gives the full variable domain: GAGVSQSPSNKVTEKGKDVELRCDPISGHTALYWYRQSLGQGLEFLIYFQGNSAPDKSGLPSDRFSAERTGGSVSTLTIQRTQQEDSAVYLCASSLGRQHLMNTEAFFGQGTRLTVV.

The J gene is TRBJ2-1, the V gene TRBV19; 12 bases align to TRBD2. This CDR3 is built from 15 residues. Germline CDR1 is LNHDA and CDR2 is SQIVND (reference sequence). V dropped 5 bases and J dropped 4; count of bases not matched to a gene: 3. The CDR3, as DNA: TGTGCCAGTAGTCTAGCGGGAGGGGTGTACAATGAGCAGTTCTTC. Protein: CASSLAGGVYNEQFF.

The chain employs TRBV2 and TRBJ2-5; tentatively, D is TRBD1 (6 bases). Between the trimmed V and J ends, which lost 3 bases and 1 base, there was a span of 9 bases. Looked up from germline, CDR1 is SNHLY and CDR2 is FYNNEI. This CDR3 has 14 residues. CDR3 sequence (DNA): TGTGCCAGCAGTGACGGCAGGGGCCAAGAGACCCAGTACTTC. This sequence encodes CASSDGRGQETQYF.

This sequence joins TRBV28 and TRBJ1-2; D is unresolved. V lost 3 bases, J lost 4 bases, and 12 bases lay in between. The CDR3 sequence is 14 residues long. Per the germline V gene, CDR1 is MDHEN and CDR2 is SYDVKM. CDR3 DNA sequence: TGTGCCAGCAGTTTCCGTTCGAGAACCTATGGCTACACCTTC. Its translation is CASSFRSRTYGYTF.

In its sample, this clone was seen once. The rearrangement joins TRBV5-8 to TRBJ2-2, with TRBD2 matching over 11 bases. There are 15 residues in the CDR3. The trim removed 2 bases at V and 6 bases at J, leaving 3 bases unmatched. Germline values: CDR1 SGHTS, CDR2 YDEGEE. The CDR3 region is CASSLTSGSSGELFF. The CDR3 DNA follows: TGTGCCAGCAGCTTAACTAGCGGGAGTTCCGGGGAGCTGTTTTTT. Based on the CDR3 plus reference TRBV5-8 and TRBJ2-2, the full variable domain is EAGVTQSPTHLIKTRGQQATLRCSPISGHTSVYWYQQALGLGLQFLLWYDEGEERNRGNFPPRFSGRQFPNYSSELNVNALELEDSALYLCASSLTSGSSGELFFGEGSRLTVL.

The chain recombines TRBV7-2 with TRBJ2-3; 14 bases agree with TRBD2. After removal of 2 bases from V and 8 bases from J, the junction contained 9 bases not matched to a gene. Germline loops: CDR1 SGHTA, CDR2 FQGNSA. This CDR3 is 17 amino acids long. CDR3 protein: CASSLYGTSGSRGTQYF. The CDR3 bases are TGTGCCAGCAGCTTATACGGGACTAGCGGGAGTCGGGGTACGCAGTATTTT.

This chain links TRBV28 with TRBJ2-1, with TRBD2 identical over 9 bases. The V segment lost 5 bases and the J segment 7 bases; nucleotides outside the gene matches: 12. The CDR3 length is 16 residues. Germline CDR1 reads MDHEN; CDR2 reads SYDVKM. CDR3: CASSVSGGHRKNEQFF. The CDR3 nucleotides read TGTGCCAGCAGTGTTAGCGGGGGCCACCGAAAGAATGAGCAGTTCTTC.

This sequence joins TRBV30 and TRBJ1-2; D is uncertain. CDR3 length equals 11 residues. V shed 5 bases and J shed 11 bases, with 15 bases lying between them. CDR1 is GTSNPN, CDR2 SVGIG, per germline (reference sequence). CDR3 nucleotide sequence: TGTGCCTGGGGTTACGGTAGCCGATACACCTTC. This codes for CAWGYGSRYTF.